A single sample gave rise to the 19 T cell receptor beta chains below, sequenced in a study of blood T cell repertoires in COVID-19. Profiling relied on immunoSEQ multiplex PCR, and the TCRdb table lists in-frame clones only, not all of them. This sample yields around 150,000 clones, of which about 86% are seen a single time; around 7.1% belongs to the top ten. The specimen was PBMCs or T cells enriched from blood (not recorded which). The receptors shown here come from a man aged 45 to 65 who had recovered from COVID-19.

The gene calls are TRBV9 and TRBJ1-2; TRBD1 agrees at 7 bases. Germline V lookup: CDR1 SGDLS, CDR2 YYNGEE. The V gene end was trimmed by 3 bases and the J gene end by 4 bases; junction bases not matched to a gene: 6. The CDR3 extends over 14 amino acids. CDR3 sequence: CASSDRQGGYGYTF. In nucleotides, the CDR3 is TGTGCCAGCAGCGATCGACAGGGAGGCTATGGCTACACCTTC.

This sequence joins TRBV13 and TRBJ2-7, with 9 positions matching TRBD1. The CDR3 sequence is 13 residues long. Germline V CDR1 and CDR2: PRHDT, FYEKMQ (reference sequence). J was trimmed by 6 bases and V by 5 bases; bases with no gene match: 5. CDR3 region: CASSPNRGPEQYF. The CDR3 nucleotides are TGTGCCAGCAGCCCAAACAGGGGGCCCGAGCAGTACTTC.

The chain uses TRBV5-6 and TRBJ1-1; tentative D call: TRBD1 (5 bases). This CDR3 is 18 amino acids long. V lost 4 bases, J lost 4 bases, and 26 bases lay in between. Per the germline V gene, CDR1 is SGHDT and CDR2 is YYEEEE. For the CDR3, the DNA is TGTGCCAGCAGCCCCGCTTGGGGCCCGGGTGGGTTAACCACTGAAGCTTTCTTT. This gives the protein CASSPAWGPGGLTTEAFF.

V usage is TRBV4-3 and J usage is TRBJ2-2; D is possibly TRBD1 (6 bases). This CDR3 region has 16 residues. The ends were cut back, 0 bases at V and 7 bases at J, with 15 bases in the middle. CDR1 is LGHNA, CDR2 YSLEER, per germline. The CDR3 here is CASSQDRGFRSGELFF. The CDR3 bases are TGCGCCAGCAGCCAAGATAGGGGGTTTAGGAGCGGGGAGCTGTTTTTT.

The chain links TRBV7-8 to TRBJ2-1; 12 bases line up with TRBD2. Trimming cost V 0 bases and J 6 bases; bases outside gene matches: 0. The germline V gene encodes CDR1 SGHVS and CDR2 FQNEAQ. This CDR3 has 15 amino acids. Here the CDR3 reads CASSLATSGGNEQFF. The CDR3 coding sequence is TGTGCCAGCAGCTTAGCGACTAGCGGGGGCAATGAGCAGTTCTTC.

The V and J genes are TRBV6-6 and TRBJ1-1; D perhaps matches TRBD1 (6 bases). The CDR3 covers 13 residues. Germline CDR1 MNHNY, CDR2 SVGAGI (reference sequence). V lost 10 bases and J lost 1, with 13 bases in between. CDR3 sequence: CATLTGPNTEAFF. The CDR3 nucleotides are TGTGCCACCTTGACAGGTCCGAACACTGAAGCTTTCTTT.

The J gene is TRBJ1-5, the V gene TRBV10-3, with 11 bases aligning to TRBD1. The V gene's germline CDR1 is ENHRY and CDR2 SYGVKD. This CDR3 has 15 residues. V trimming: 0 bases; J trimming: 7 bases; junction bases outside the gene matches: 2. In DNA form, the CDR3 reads TGTGCCATCAGTGAGTCGGGACAGGGGGGACAGCCCCAGCATTTT. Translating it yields CAISESGQGGQPQHF.

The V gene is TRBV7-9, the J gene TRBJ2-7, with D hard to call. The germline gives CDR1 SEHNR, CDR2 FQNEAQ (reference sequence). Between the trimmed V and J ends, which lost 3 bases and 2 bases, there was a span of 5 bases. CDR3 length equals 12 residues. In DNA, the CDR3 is TGTGCCAGCAGCTTCAGGCCCTACGAGCAGTACTTC. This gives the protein CASSFRPYEQYF.

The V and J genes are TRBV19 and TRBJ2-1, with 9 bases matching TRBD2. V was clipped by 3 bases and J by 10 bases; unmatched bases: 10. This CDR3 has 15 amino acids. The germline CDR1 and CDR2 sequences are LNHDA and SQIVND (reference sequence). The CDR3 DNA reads TGTGCCAGTAGTATTAAAGCGGGGGGCCCCATGGAGCAGTTCTTC. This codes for CASSIKAGGPMEQFF.

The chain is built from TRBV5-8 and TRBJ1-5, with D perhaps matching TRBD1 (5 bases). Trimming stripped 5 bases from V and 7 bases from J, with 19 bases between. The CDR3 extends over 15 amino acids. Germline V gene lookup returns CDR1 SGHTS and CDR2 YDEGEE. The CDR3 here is CASRKPVGVRQPQHF. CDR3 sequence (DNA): TGTGCCAGCAGAAAGCCGGTAGGGGTCAGACAGCCCCAGCATTTT.

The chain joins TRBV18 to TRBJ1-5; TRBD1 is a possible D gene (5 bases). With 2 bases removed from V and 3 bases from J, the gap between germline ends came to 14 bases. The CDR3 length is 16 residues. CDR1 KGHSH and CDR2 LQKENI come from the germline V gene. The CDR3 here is CASSPSVGAPNQPQHF. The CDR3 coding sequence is TGTGCCAGCTCACCATCCGTTGGGGCCCCCAATCAGCCCCAGCATTTT.

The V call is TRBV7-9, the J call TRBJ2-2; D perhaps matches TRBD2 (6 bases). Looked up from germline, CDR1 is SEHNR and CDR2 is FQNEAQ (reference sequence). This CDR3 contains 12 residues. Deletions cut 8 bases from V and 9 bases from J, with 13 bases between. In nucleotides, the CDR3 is TGTGCCAGCTCCGCGGGATTCCGGGAGCTGTTTTTT. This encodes CASSAGFRELFF.

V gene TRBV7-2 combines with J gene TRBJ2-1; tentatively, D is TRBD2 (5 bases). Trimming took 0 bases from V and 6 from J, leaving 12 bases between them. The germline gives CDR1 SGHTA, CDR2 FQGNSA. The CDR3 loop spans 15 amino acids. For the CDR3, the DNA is TGTGCCAGCAGCTTAGCCGTGCTAGGAGGCAATGAGCAGTTCTTC. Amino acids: CASSLAVLGGNEQFF. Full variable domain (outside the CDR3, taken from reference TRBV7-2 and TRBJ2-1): GAGVSQSPSNKVTEKGKDVELRCDPISGHTALYWYRQSLGQGLEFLIYFQGNSAPDKSGLPSDRFSAERTGGSVSTLTIQRTQQEDSAVYLCASSLAVLGGNEQFFGPGTRLTVL.

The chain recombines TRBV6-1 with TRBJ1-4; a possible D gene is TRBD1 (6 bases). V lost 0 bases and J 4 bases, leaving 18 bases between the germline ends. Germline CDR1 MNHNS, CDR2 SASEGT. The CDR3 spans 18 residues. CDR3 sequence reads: CASSEAPSRGRVNEKLFF. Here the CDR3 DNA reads TGTGCCAGCAGTGAAGCCCCTAGCAGGGGCCGGGTTAATGAAAAACTGTTTTTT.

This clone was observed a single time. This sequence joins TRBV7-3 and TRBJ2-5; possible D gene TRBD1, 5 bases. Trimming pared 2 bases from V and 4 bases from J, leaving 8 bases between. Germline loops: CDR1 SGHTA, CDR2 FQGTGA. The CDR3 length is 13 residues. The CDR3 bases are TGTGCCAGCAGCTTAGATAGGGGAGAGACCCAGTACTTC. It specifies CASSLDRGETQYF. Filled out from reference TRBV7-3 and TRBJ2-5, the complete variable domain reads GAGVSQTPSNKVTEKGKYVELRCDPISGHTALYWYRQSLGQGPEFLIYFQGTGAADDSGLPNDRFFAVRPEGSVSTLKIQRTERGDSAVYLCASSLDRGETQYFGPGTRLLVL.

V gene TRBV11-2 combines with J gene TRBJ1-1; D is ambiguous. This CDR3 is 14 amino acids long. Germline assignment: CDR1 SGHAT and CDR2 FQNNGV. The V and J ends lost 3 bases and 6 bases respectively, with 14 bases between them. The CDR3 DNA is TGTGCCAGCAGCTTCCCGACTCCCCTTTCTGAAGCTTTCTTT. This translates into CASSFPTPLSEAFF.

CDR3 loop: CASSEYAGANSNQPQHF. The CDR3 bases are TGTGCCAGTAGTGAATACGCAGGGGCTAATAGCAATCAGCCCCAGCATTTT. The rearrangement links TRBV19 to TRBJ1-5, with D tentatively TRBD1 (6 bases). Germline lookup yields CDR1 LNHDA and CDR2 SQIVND (reference sequence). V was clipped by 5 bases and J by 0 bases, with 17 bases between them. The CDR3 is 17 amino acids.

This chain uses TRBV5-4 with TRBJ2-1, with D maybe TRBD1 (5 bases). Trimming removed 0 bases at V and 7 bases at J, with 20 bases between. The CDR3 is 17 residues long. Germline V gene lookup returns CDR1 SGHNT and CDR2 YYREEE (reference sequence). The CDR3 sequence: CASSLGVGQGLGNEQFF. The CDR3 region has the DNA TGTGCCAGCAGCTTGGGAGTCGGGCAGGGCCTTGGAAATGAGCAGTTCTTC.

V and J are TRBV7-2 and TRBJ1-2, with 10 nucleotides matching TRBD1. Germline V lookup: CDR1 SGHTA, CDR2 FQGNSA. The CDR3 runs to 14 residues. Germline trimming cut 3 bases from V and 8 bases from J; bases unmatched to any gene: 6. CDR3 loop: CASSFGDRGGGYTF. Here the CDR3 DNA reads TGTGCCAGCAGCTTTGGGGACAGGGGAGGCGGCTACACCTTC.